This T cell receptor beta chain appears in the sequencing data of a study of cytotoxic CD8 clonotypes in ibrutinib-treated CLL. Measured with immunoSEQ multiplex PCR; TCRdb has only the in-frame clones, and not every one. The sample gives about 300,000 clones, 67% of which show up once; 6.3% is in the top ten. The CDR3 runs 14 residues. Trimming shortened V by 4 bases and J by 2 bases, and 12 bases separated the two germline ends. In germline, CDR1 is WNHNN, CDR2 SYGVQD (reference sequence). The sequencing used PBMCs, collected after 36 months of ibrutinib treatment. This TCR derives from a human donor with chronic lymphocytic leukemia. The chain couples TRBV10-1 to TRBJ2-7, with a tentative D call TRBD1 (5 bases). CDR3 protein: CASSVTAGAYEQYF. The CDR3 DNA reads as TGCGCCAGCAGTGTGACAGCAGGAGCCTACGAGCAGTACTTC.